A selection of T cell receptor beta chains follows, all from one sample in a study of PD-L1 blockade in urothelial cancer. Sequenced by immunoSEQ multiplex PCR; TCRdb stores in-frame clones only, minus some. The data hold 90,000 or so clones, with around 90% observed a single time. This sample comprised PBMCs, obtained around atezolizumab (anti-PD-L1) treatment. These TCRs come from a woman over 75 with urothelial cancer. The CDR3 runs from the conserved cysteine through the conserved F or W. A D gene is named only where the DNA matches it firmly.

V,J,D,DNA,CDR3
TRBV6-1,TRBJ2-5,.,TGTGCCAGCAGTGAAGCGCCCCCAGGCAGGGTACTTGGGGAGACCCAGTACTTC,CASSEAPPGRVLGETQYF
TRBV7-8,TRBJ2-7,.,TGTGCCAGCAGCTTAGGAGTTAGCGTAAAACCCTACGAGCAGTACTTC,CASSLGVSVKPYEQYF
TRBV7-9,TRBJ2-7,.,TGTGCCAGCAGCTTAGGACAGAGCTCCTACGAGCAGTACTTC,CASSLGQSSYEQYF
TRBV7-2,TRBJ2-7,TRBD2,TGTGCCAGCAGCCACCCTAGCGGCTACGAGCAGTACTTC,CASSHPSGYEQYF
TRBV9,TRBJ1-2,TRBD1,TGTGCCAGCAGCGTAGGGGACAGGGTGCCCTATGGCTACACCTTC,CASSVGDRVPYGYTF
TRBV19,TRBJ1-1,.,TGTGCCAGTAGTATAACCGGGGCGGGGACTGAAGCTTTCTTT,CASSITGAGTEAFF
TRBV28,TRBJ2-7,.,TGTGCCAGCAGTGAGACCCCGAAGGACAGCGAGCAGTACTTC,CASSETPKDSEQYF
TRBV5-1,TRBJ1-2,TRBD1,TGCGCCAGCAGCTTGGGTGCCACCCCCCTACAGGGGGCGGAAGGCTACACCTTC,CASSLGATPLQGAEGYTF
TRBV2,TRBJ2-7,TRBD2,TGTGCCAGCAGTGAACCCGCGAGACTAGCGGGATTCGAGCAGTACTTC,CASSEPARLAGFEQYF
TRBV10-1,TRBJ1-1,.,TGCGCCAGCAGAGAGGGCCTGAACACTGAAGCTTTCTTT,CASREGLNTEAFF
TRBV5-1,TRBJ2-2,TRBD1,TGCGCCAGCAGCTTGGGACAGGGGACTAACACCGGGGAGCTGTTTTTT,CASSLGQGTNTGELFF
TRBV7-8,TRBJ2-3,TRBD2,TGTGCCAGCAGCCCCCCCGTGCTAGCGGGAAGTACGCAGTATTTT,CASSPPVLAGSTQYF
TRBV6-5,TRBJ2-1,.,TGTGCCAGCAGCCAGGACAGACACAATGAGCAGTTCTTC,CASSQDRHNEQFF
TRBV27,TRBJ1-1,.,TGTGCCAGCAGTTTAGTCAGGGGGAACACTGAAGCTTTCTTT,CASSLVRGNTEAFF
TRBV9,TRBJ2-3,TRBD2,TGTGCCAGCAGCGTAGGGGCGGGAGGGCCGACAGATACGCAGTATTTT,CASSVGAGGPTDTQYF
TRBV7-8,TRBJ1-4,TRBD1,TGTGCCAGCAGCCACACTACAGGGGTTAATGAAAAACTGTTTTTT,CASSHTTGVNEKLFF
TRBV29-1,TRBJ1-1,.,TGCAGCGGATCCAGGAATCTCAACACTGAAGCTTTCTTT,CSGSRNLNTEAFF
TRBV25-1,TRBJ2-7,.,TGTGCCAGCAGTGAACCGGGTCCAGGGAAGGGCTACGAGCAGTACTTC,CASSEPGPGKGYEQYF
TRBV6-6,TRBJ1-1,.,TGTGCCAGCTCCCAGGGTTTGCGCACTGAAGCTTTCTTT,CASSQGLRTEAFF
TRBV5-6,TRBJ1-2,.,TGTGCCAGCAGCCTTCGAGGGACGGGAGGCTATGGCTACACCTTC,CASSLRGTGGYGYTF
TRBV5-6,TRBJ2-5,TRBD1,TGTGCCAGCAGCTTGGTTGGACAGGGGAAAGAGACCCAGTACTTC,CASSLVGQGKETQYF
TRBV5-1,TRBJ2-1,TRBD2,TGCGCCAGCAGCTTGGGGACTAGCGGGAGGGTCAATGAGCAGTTCTTC,CASSLGTSGRVNEQFF
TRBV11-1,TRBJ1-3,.,TGTGCCAGCAGCTACACCTCAGGGGCTGGAAACACCATATATTTT,CASSYTSGAGNTIYF